This TCR beta chain was recovered during a study of T cells after yellow fever vaccination. Study conclusions and caveats: Reappearing after the booster were most of the clones from primary vaccination (roughly 95% CD4, roughly 86% CD8).

The length of the CDR3 is 17 residues. Deletions cut 4 bases from V and 0 bases from J, with 16 bases between. Germline CDR1 reads MGHRA; CDR2 reads YSYEKL. This clonotype was observed at least ten times. Its specificity is unknown. TCRdb analysed the 5' RACE reads with MiXCR anew, one entry per CDR3 protein. This table holds 310,000 or so distinct CDR3 sequences, around 6.8% found once. This specimen was PBMCs, taken 45 days after the first yellow fever vaccination. This chain uses TRBV4-1 with TRBJ2-1; tentatively, D is TRBD1 (6 bases). This TCR came from a man younger than 30 who received the YFV17D yellow fever vaccine. The CDR3 sequence: CASSPNNRVGSYNEQFF. CDR3 sequence (DNA): TGCGCCAGCAGCCCGAACAACAGGGTCGGCTCCTACAATGAGCAGTTCTTC.